The 5 T cell receptor beta chains below all came from one sample that was sequenced in a study of cytomegalovirus exposure and HLA in healthy donors. The PCR had 60 Vbeta and 13 Jbeta primers. Data came from immunoSEQ multiplex PCR; TCRdb stores just in-frame clones and leaves some out. The data hold about 98,000 clones, with about 81% observed a single time. Sample: PBMCs. These receptors were obtained from a man aged 35-49 years in good health and CMV-seronegative.

This clone has a handful of counts. This chain connects TRBV9 to TRBJ2-3; D gene ambiguous. The CDR3 spans 12 residues. Germline V CDR1 and CDR2: SGDLS, YYNGEE. The V end was cut by 0 bases, the J end by 7 bases, with 6 bases between. In DNA, the CDR3 is TGTGCCAGCAGCGTAGACATCCATACGCAGTATTTT. Translating it yields CASSVDIHTQYF.

V usage is TRBV5-4 and J usage is TRBJ2-2; TRBD2 agrees at 9 bases. Looked up from germline, CDR1 is SGHNT and CDR2 is YYREEE (reference sequence). The CDR3 totals 15 residues. Losses at the gene ends were 4 bases for V and 6 bases for J; bases not matched to a gene: 7. The CDR3 bases are TGTGCCAGCAGCCTGATGGGACTAGCTCCCGGGGAGCTGTTTTTT. Translated: CASSLMGLAPGELFF.

This clone was detected only a few times. The V call is TRBV15, the J call TRBJ1-4; weak D call: TRBD1 (6 bases). With 4 bases removed from V and 0 bases from J, the gap between germline ends came to 12 bases. The germline gives CDR1 LNHNV, CDR2 YYDKDF (reference sequence). This CDR3 spans 16 amino acids. This CDR3 is CATSKGQTSTNEKLFF. DNA for the CDR3: TGTGCCACCAGCAAAGGACAGACGTCAACTAATGAAAAACTGTTTTTT.

This sequence joins TRBV19 and TRBJ1-1, with D perhaps matching TRBD1 (5 bases). This CDR3 has 15 amino acids. Trimming shortened V by 5 bases and J by 0 bases, and 13 bases separated the two germline ends. Germline V gene lookup returns CDR1 LNHDA and CDR2 SQIVND (reference sequence). CDR3 DNA: TGTGCCAGTAGTCCCCGGGGGAGCCTGAACACTGAAGCTTTCTTT. Translation gives CASSPRGSLNTEAFF.

The chain uses TRBV13 and TRBJ2-5; possibly TRBD2 for D (6 bases). Germline V CDR1 and CDR2: PRHDT, FYEKMQ (reference sequence). This CDR3 is 16 amino acids long. The V end lost 2 bases, the J end lost 5 bases, and 18 bases lay between the germline ends. Here the CDR3 DNA reads TGTGCCAGCAGCTTAACGGTAGGGACTCCCCCTGAGACCCAGTACTTC. It yields the protein CASSLTVGTPPETQYF.